Below are 13 T cell receptor beta chains sequenced from a single sample in a study of shared clonotypes between healthy human individuals. The repertoire was sequenced with immunoSEQ multiplex PCR; TCRdb's copy has only in-frame clones and lacks some. The sample has around 2.3 million clones, approximately 94% seen once. Sequenced: naive CD4+ T cells sorted from blood. Subset denoted: CD45RA+ positively selected. These receptors all come from a man aged 18-30 years in good health.

The chain is built from TRBV6-5 and TRBJ2-5; 10 bases are a match to TRBD2. Germline loops: CDR1 MNHEY, CDR2 SVGAGI. Unmatched junction bases numbered 7, after V lost 6 bases and J lost 3 bases. The CDR3 totals 15 residues. DNA of the CDR3: TGTGCCAGCAGCGGAACCGGACTAGCGGAAGAGACCCAGTACTTC. It encodes CASSGTGLAEETQYF.

This chain connects TRBV5-1 to TRBJ1-3, with a weak D call TRBD1 (6 bases). Deletions cut 4 bases from V and 4 bases from J, with 15 bases between. The germline CDR1 and CDR2 sequences are SGHRS and YFSETQ. The CDR3 covers 15 residues. DNA of the CDR3: TGCGCCAGCAGCAGAACACAGGGTGGAGGAAACACCATATATTTT. Encoded protein: CASSRTQGGGNTIYF.

This chain connects TRBV9 to TRBJ2-3; 8 bases line up with TRBD2. The CDR3 extends over 15 amino acids. Losses at the gene ends were 0 bases for V and 5 bases for J; bases not matched to a gene: 5. In germline, CDR1 is SGDLS, CDR2 YYNGEE. The CDR3, as DNA: TGTGCCAGCAGCGTAGCGGGGGGGCCTCTAGATACGCAGTATTTT. Translated: CASSVAGGPLDTQYF.

The table lists this clone with a count of one. V is TRBV5-4 and J is TRBJ2-3; no definite D call. The CDR3 loop spans 13 amino acids. V shed 10 bases and J shed 1 base, with 13 bases lying between them. In germline, CDR1 is SGHNT, CDR2 YYREEE (reference sequence). CDR3 in DNA: TGTGCCGTGGGGATTAGGGGCACAGATACGCAGTATTTT. It is translated as CAVGIRGTDTQYF.

The chain has TRBV19 and TRBJ1-1; maybe TRBD1 (5 bases). The CDR3 extends over 11 amino acids. Trimming cost V 7 bases and J 11 bases, with 14 bases left between them. In germline, CDR1 is LNHDA, CDR2 SQIVND (reference sequence). In DNA form, the CDR3 reads TGTGCCAGTAAAGGCCCAGGGCTGGCTTTCTTT. Amino acids: CASKGPGLAFF.

The J gene is TRBJ2-7, the V gene TRBV7-2; D ambiguous. The V and J ends lost 1 base and 0 bases respectively, with 10 bases between them. The CDR3 length is 15 residues. CDR1 is SGHTA and CDR2 is FQGNSA in the germline V gene. The DNA of the CDR3 is TGTGCCAGCAGCTTAGAGGGAAAGAGCTCCTACGAGCAGTACTTC. This encodes CASSLEGKSSYEQYF.

This chain connects TRBV30 to TRBJ1-5, with D perhaps TRBD1 (6 bases). The V gene's germline CDR1 is GTSNPN and CDR2 SVGIG (reference sequence). The CDR3 is 15 residues long. Trimming removed 5 bases from V and 3 bases from J, with 17 bases in between. The CDR3 loop is CAWESTGGVNQPQHF. CDR3 in DNA: TGTGCCTGGGAATCCACGGGGGGCGTCAATCAGCCCCAGCATTTT.

The V call is TRBV7-3, the J call TRBJ2-3; 7 positions match TRBD2. The germline gives CDR1 SGHTA, CDR2 FQGTGA. V dropped 2 bases and J dropped 1; count of bases not matched to a gene: 6. The CDR3 is 16 residues long. The CDR3 nucleotides are TGTGCCAGCAGCTTACTGGGGAGCGGGGGCACAGATACGCAGTATTTT. It codes for CASSLLGSGGTDTQYF.

The J gene is TRBJ1-6, the V gene TRBV9, with 7 bases aligning to TRBD1. With 0 bases clipped from V and 8 bases from J, the junction kept 8 bases outside the gene matches. This CDR3 is built from 16 residues. The germline V gene encodes CDR1 SGDLS and CDR2 YYNGEE. The CDR3 DNA reads as TGTGCCAGCAGCGTAGATGCGGGACAGCTCTATTCACCCCTCCACTTT. Its translation: CASSVDAGQLYSPLHF.

The rearrangement uses TRBV2 and TRBJ2-2, with TRBD2 identical over 8 bases. V trimming: 4 bases; J trimming: 8 bases; junction bases outside the gene matches: 9. This CDR3 contains 15 residues. Germline V gene sequence: CDR1 SNHLY, CDR2 FYNNEI. The CDR3 sequence: CASSVASGYFGELFF. Written as DNA, the CDR3 is TGTGCCAGCAGTGTTGCTAGCGGGTACTTTGGGGAGCTGTTTTTT.

V gene TRBV30 combines with J gene TRBJ2-7; 7 positions match TRBD2. Trimming cost V 0 bases and J 3 bases; bases outside gene matches: 8. The CDR3 totals 15 residues. Germline lookup yields CDR1 GTSNPN and CDR2 SVGIG (reference sequence). CDR3 sequence (DNA): TGTGCCTGGAGTGTACGGAGACTAGCCCACTACGAGCAGTACTTC. Its translation: CAWSVRRLAHYEQYF.

Written as DNA, the CDR3 is TGTGCCAGCAGTTTGGGCATATCTCCCCGGACCCAGTACTTC. Protein product: CASSLGISPRTQYF. This chain connects TRBV27 to TRBJ2-5; D is ambiguous. This CDR3 is built from 14 residues. The germline V gene has CDR1 MNHEY and CDR2 SMNVEV (reference sequence). V was cut by 3 bases and J by 7 bases, with 15 bases left in between.

The chain joins TRBV28 to TRBJ2-2; 7 positions match TRBD2. CDR3 length equals 15 residues. Germline assignment: CDR1 MDHEN and CDR2 SYDVKM. The ends lost 3 bases at V and 4 bases at J; junction bases unmatched: 5. CDR3 region: CASSLAGAGTGELFF. CDR3 coding DNA: TGTGCCAGCAGTTTGGCGGGAGCGGGCACCGGGGAGCTGTTTTTT. Full variable domain (rest looked up from reference TRBV28 and TRBJ2-2): DVKVTQSSRYLVKRTGEKVFLECVQDMDHENMFWYRQDPGLGLRLIYFSYDVKMKEKGDIPEGYSVSREKKERFSLILESASTNQTSMYLCASSLAGAGTGELFFGEGSRLTVL.